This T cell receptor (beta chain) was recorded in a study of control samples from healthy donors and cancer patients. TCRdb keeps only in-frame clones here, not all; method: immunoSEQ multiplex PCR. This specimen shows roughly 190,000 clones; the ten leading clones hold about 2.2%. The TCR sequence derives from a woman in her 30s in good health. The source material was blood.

In DNA form, the CDR3 reads TGCGCCAGCAGCCCACGAGGGGGGGGCGAGGGTAACACTGAAGCTTTCTTT. This translates into CASSPRGGGEGNTEAFF. V and J are TRBV5-1 and TRBJ1-1; weak D call: TRBD1 (6 bases). The CDR3 length is 17 residues. The V gene lost 4 bases and the J gene lost 2 bases, with 21 bases spanning the gap. CDR1 and CDR2 from the germline V gene are SGHRS and YFSETQ.